This TCR beta chain appears in the sequencing data of a study of naive and memory T cell subsets. Study results and caveats: Activation and differentiation may alter RNA-based TCR counts. A few larger clonotypes appeared in naive repertoires, especially CD8, possibly memory cells re-expressing CD45RA.

The beta constant-region primer was an equimolar mix of two oligonucleotides covering TRBC1 and TRBC2. Ligated cDNA was amplified by four rounds of PCR with nested alpha and beta constant-region primers and SP2. TCRdb ran MiXCR on the UMI-ligation and nested PCR reads and lists one entry per CDR3 protein. The sample contains roughly 100,000 distinct CDR3 sequences, about 14% of which appear only once. Ten or more counts support this clonotype. Its matching antigen is unknown. Germline lookup yields CDR1 MDHEN and CDR2 SYDVKM. CDR3 length: 13 residues. Between the trimmed V and J ends, which lost 3 bases and 8 bases, there was a span of 11 bases.

This receptor was taken from a human donor in good health. The sequencing sample was made of naive CD8+ T cells from blood. The chain combines TRBV28 with TRBJ2-1; a possible D gene is TRBD2 (5 bases). The CDR3 DNA sequence: TGTGCCAGCAGTTTGAGAGGGAACCATGAGCAGTTCTTC. Its protein is CASSLRGNHEQFF. Together with reference TRBV28 and TRBJ2-1, the CDR3 gives the full variable domain: DVKVTQSSRYLVKRTGEKVFLECVQDMDHENMFWYRQDPGLGLRLIYFSYDVKMKEKGDIPEGYSVSREKKERFSLILESASTNQTSMYLCASSLRGNHEQFFGPGTRLTVL.